This T cell receptor (beta chain) was profiled in a study of somatic mutations in cytotoxic T cells in rheumatoid arthritis. CDR1 is MNHEY and CDR2 is SMNVEV in the germline V gene (reference sequence). The CDR3 covers 16 residues. Trimming took 6 bases from V and 4 from J, leaving 21 bases between them. Data came from immunoSEQ multiplex PCR; TCRdb stores just in-frame clones and leaves some out. The sample consists of tens of thousands of clones, around nine tenths of them appearing once. The source is an adult with rheumatoid arthritis. Material for sequencing was CD8+ T cells sorted from blood. This chain links TRBV27 with TRBJ2-5, with a possible D match to TRBD1 (6 bases). The CDR3 loop reads CASSEIPPDSRETQYF. The CDR3 DNA reads TGTGCCAGCAGCGAAATTCCCCCGGACAGCCGAGAGACCCAGTACTTC.